The 2 T cell receptor beta chains given below trace back to one sample, sequenced in a study of cytomegalovirus exposure and HLA in healthy donors. Primers: 60 Vbeta forward and 13 Jbeta reverse. The protocol was immunoSEQ multiplex PCR, while the TCRdb copy is restricted to in-frame clones and leaves out a portion. This table holds 95,000 to 130,000 clones, roughly four fifths found once. The sequencing sample was made of PBMCs. These receptors came from a woman aged 18-29 years in good health and CMV-seronegative.

This chain joins TRBV7-9 and TRBJ1-1, with a weak D call TRBD1 (6 bases). Germline lookup yields CDR1 SEHNR and CDR2 FQNEAQ (reference sequence). Trimming removed 1 base at V and 5 bases at J, with 17 bases between. This CDR3 spans 16 amino acids. In nucleotides, the CDR3 is TGTGCCAGCAGCTTAGTGGGGGGAGGGGGAAGGACTGAAGCTTTCTTT. Protein product: CASSLVGGGGRTEAFF.

V usage is TRBV9 and J usage is TRBJ2-7; 7 bases align to TRBD1. With V trimmed by 3 bases and J by 4 bases, 7 bases remained unmatched. The CDR3 totals 14 residues. From germline, CDR1 is SGDLS and CDR2 YYNGEE. This CDR3 is CASSAYRGGYEQYF. CDR3 in DNA: TGTGCCAGCAGCGCCTACAGGGGTGGATACGAGCAGTACTTC. Full variable domain (rest looked up from reference TRBV9 and TRBJ2-7): DSGVTQTPKHLITATGQRVTLRCSPRSGDLSVYWYQQSLDQGLQFLIQYYNGEERAKGNILERFSAQQFPDLHSELNLSSLELGDSALYFCASSAYRGGYEQYFGPGTRLTVT.